This T cell receptor beta chain was retrieved from a study of OX40 agonist ivuxolimab in advanced cancers. Across the whole study: Aged 23 to 79 with a mean of approximately 57 years, they were 82.7% male.

Germline V gives CDR1 SEHNR, CDR2 FQNEAQ (reference sequence). V was trimmed by 5 bases and J by 5 bases, leaving 15 bases between them. The CDR3 has 14 residues. No patient had autoimmune disease or received systemic immunosuppression. Blood was sampled at baseline, cycle 4 day 1, and cycle 7 day 1. The assay was immunoSEQ multiplex PCR, and TCRdb's table has in-frame clones only and misses some. The sample lists about 61,000 clones, about nine tenths occurring once. This TCR was recovered from an adult with an advanced solid tumor such as melanoma, head and neck, liver or kidney cancer. Sequenced here: CD4+ or CD8+ T cells sorted from blood, sampled in a trial of the OX40 agonist ivuxolimab. The chain recombines TRBV7-9 with TRBJ1-2, with D unclear. The CDR3 spells CASSADTLYYGYTF. The DNA of the CDR3 is TGTGCCAGCAGCGCCGACACTCTTTATTATGGCTACACCTTC.